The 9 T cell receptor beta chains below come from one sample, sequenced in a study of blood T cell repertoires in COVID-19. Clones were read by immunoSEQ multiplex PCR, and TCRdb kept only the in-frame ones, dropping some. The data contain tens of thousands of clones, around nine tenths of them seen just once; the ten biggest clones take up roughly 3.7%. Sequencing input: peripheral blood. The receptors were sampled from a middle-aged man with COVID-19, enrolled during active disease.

CDR3 DNA: TGCGCCAGCAGCCAAGAAGCGAACGCTTGGGGGGGCGGGGAGCTGTTTTTT. This translates into CASSQEANAWGGGELFF. This rearrangement joins TRBV4-1 to TRBJ2-2, with 7 bases aligning to TRBD2. Per germline, CDR1 MGHRA and CDR2 YSYEKL. Trimming at V came to 0 bases and at J to 7 bases, leaving 11 bases not matched to a gene. The CDR3 has 17 amino acids.

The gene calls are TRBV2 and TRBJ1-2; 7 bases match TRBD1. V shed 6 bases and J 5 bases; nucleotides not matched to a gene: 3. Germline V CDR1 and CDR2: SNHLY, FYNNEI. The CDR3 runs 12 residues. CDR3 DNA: TGTGCCAGCAGGGGACAGTATTATGGCTACACCTTC. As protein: CASRGQYYGYTF.

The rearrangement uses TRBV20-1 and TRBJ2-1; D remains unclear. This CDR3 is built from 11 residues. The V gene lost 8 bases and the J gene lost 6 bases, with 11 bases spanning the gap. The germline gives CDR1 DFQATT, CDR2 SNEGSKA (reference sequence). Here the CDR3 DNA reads TGCAGTCCTCAGATTGGCAATGAGCAGTTCTTC. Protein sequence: CSPQIGNEQFF.

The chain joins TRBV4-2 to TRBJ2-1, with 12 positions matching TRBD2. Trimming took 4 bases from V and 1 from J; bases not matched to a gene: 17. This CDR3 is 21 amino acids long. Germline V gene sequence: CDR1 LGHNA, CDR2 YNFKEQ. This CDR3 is CASSRVVASSGRAFSYNEQFF. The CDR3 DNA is TGTGCCAGCAGCCGCGTCGTTGCATCTAGCGGGAGGGCATTTTCCTACAATGAGCAGTTCTTC.

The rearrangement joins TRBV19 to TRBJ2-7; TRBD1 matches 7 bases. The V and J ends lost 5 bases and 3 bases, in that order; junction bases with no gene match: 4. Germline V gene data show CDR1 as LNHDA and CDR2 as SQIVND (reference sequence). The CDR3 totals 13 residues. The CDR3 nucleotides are TGTGCCAGTAGTCCACGACAGGGCTACGAGCAGTACTTC. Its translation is CASSPRQGYEQYF.

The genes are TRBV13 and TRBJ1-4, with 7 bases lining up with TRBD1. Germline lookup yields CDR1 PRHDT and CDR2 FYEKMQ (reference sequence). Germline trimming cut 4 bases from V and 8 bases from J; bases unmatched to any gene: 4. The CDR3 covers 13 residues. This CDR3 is CASSSPDREKLFF. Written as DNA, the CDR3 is TGTGCCAGCAGCTCCCCGGACAGGGAAAAACTGTTTTTT.

DNA for the CDR3: TGTGCCAGCAGTATAAGGACAGGGGGGGATCAGCCCCAGCATTTT. It encodes CASSIRTGGDQPQHF. This chain connects TRBV6-5 to TRBJ1-5; 10 nucleotides line up with TRBD1. CDR1 and CDR2 (germline): MNHEY, SVGAGI. The CDR3 runs to 15 residues. J lost 5 bases, V lost 5 bases, and 6 bases had no gene match.

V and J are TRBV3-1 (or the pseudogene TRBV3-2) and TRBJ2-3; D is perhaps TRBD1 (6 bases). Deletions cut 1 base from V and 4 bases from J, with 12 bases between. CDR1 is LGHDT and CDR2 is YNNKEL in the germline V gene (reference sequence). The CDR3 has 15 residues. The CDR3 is CASSQGKRQADTQYF. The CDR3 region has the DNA TGTGCCAGCAGCCAAGGGAAGCGACAGGCAGATACGCAGTATTTT.

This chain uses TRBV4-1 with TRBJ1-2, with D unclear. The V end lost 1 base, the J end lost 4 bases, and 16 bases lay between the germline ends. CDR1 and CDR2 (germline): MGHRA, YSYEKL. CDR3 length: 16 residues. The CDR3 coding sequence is TGCGCCAGCAGCCAAGGAGGGTTCGGGATTAGCTATGGCTACACCTTC. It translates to CASSQGGFGISYGYTF.